This T cell receptor (beta chain) was identified during a study of T cell repertoires in cytomegalovirus infection (dated by TCRdb to between 2018 and 2021). Background for the entire study: Peptide stimulations targeted recently identified HLA-C-restricted CMV epitopes, whose presentation resists viral immunomodulation, together with well-studied HLA-B-restricted epitopes. The HLA type of each donor mattered for the analysis, because public TCR beta signatures pointed to carriage of CMV infection along with the matching HLA type. General conclusions and limits of the study: The ex vivo response was dominated by HLA-C-restricted CMV-specific TCR beta clonotypes, which also provided the single most frequent clonotype in two of eight donors. Carriers of CMV infection plus the relevant HLA type were discriminated by the cumulative frequency of public TCR beta family members in the study cohort and in an independent approximately 340-donor cohort.

The sequencer was an Illumina HiSeq 1500. Using fastp trimming at Q25 and MiXCR clonotype assembly, TCRdb reanalyzed the public sequencing data and kept in-frame beta chains. Here each entry gathers all rows of one CDR3 protein and keeps the most common genes and DNA. In all, the sample holds approximately 910,000 distinct CDR3 sequences, and 25% to 40% of those were seen once. Of the sample, around 15% falls within the top ten clones. Regarding this clonotype: No antigen is known for it. Base qualities are missing; no much larger clone stands one base away.

Taken with the paper, the label for treatment or condition translates to: in vitro stimulation with specific CMV peptide epitopes to enrich CMV-specific T cells. The sample in question was cultured CD8+ T cells from PBMCs, obtained from culture after CMV antigen stimulation. This TCR came from a human donor in good health (CMV status not recorded). Some clones in this sample may be carry-over from other donors' samples.

CDR3 region: CASSQDWGGADYGYTF. The bases are TGCGCCAGCAGCCAAGATTGGGGCGGAGCGGACTATGGCTACACCTTC. The chain couples TRBV4-3 to TRBJ1-2, with a tentative D gene TRBD1 over 5 matching bases. Between the V and J ends, shortened by 0 bases and 3 bases respectively, the junction contains 14 bases. From the germline V gene, CDR1 is LGHNA and CDR2 is YSLEER. The CDR3 runs 16 residues from the cysteine to the phenylalanine. Just CDR3 DNA is preserved here, 48 bases in frame from base 1.